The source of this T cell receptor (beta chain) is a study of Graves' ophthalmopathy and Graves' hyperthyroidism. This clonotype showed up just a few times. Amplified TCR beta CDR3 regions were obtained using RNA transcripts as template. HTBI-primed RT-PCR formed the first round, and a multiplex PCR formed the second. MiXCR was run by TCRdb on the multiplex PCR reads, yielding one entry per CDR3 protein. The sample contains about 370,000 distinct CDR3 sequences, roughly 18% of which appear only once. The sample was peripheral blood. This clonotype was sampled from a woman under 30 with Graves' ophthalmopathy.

CDR3 in amino acids: CASSPYGETKETQYF. DNA of the CDR3: TGTGCCAGCAGCCCCTACGGGGAGACAAAAGAGACCCAGTACTTC. The gene calls are TRBV7-9 and TRBJ2-5, with a possible D match to TRBD2 (5 bases). Germline V gives CDR1 SEHNR, CDR2 FQNEAQ (reference sequence). V gave up 5 bases and J gave up 3 bases, with 16 bases separating them. CDR3 length: 15 amino acids.